What follows are 13 T cell receptor beta chains derived from one specimen sequenced in a study of identical twins. One entry per CDR3 protein results from TCRdb running MiXCR on the 5' RACE reads. The sample lists roughly 540,000 distinct CDR3 sequences, around 20% occurring once. This sample also appeared in a second study, on T cells expressing NK-cell markers.

The sequenced sample was CD4+ T cells sorted from blood. These receptors all come from a woman under 30 in good health.

This clonotype was detected ten times or more. The rearrangement joins TRBV12-3 or TRBV12-4 to TRBJ2-1; possibly TRBD1 or TRBD2 for D (5 bases each). The CDR3 sequence is 16 residues long. V lost 7 bases and J 4 bases, leaving 20 bases between the germline ends. CDR3 loop: CASTPRGAKTYNEQFF. CDR3 in DNA: TGTGCCAGCACCCCGAGGGGAGCAAAAACTTACAATGAGCAGTTCTTC.

This clonotype appeared many times. This chain uses TRBV5-1 with TRBJ2-1, with 7 bases that match TRBD2. Germline V gene lookup returns CDR1 SGHRS and CDR2 YFSETQ. The V segment lost 4 bases and the J segment 4 bases; nucleotides outside the gene matches: 8. The length of the CDR3 is 15 residues. CDR3 loop: CASSPTGTMYNEQFF. In nucleotides, the CDR3 is TGCGCCAGCAGCCCCACCGGGACTATGTACAATGAGCAGTTCTTC.

The V gene is TRBV5-1, the J gene TRBJ2-1; weak D call: TRBD2 (6 bases). The ends were cut back, 4 bases at V and 6 bases at J, with 14 bases in the middle. Germline V lookup: CDR1 SGHRS, CDR2 YFSETQ. This CDR3 has 14 residues. The DNA of the CDR3 is TGCGCCAGCAGCCCCGAGGCGGGGACCAATGAGCAGTTCTTC. As protein: CASSPEAGTNEQFF.

This clonotype was seen more than once but under ten times. The chain is built from TRBV11-2 and TRBJ2-7; maybe TRBD1 (7 bases). The germline V gene encodes CDR1 SGHAT and CDR2 FQNNGV. The CDR3 spans 15 residues. Trimming cost V 5 bases and J 2 bases, with 16 bases left between them. CDR3 residues: CASSARGVRPYEQYF. CDR3 DNA sequence: TGTGCCAGCAGCGCCAGGGGGGTGAGGCCCTACGAGCAGTACTTC.

This clonotype was seen more than once but under ten times. The V call is TRBV6-5, the J call TRBJ2-7, with TRBD1 as a possible D gene (6 bases). The CDR3 contains 14 residues. Germline values: CDR1 MNHEY, CDR2 SVGAGI. V shed 4 bases and J shed 3 bases, with 13 bases lying between them. The CDR3 DNA reads TGTGCCAGCAGTTTGCACTCACAGGGCTACGAGCAGTACTTC. Its translation is CASSLHSQGYEQYF.

This clonotype came up once. The rearrangement joins TRBV7-9 to TRBJ1-2, with D unresolved. V was cut by 4 bases and J by 12 bases, with 12 bases left in between. Germline V gives CDR1 SEHNR, CDR2 FQNEAQ (reference sequence). The CDR3 spans 11 residues. The CDR3 nucleotides read TGTGCCAGCAGCTGGGAGCTGGACCACACCTTC. This translates into CASSWELDHTF.

The V and J genes are TRBV5-1 and TRBJ1-1; D not resolved. The V gene's germline CDR1 is SGHRS and CDR2 YFSETQ. This CDR3 region has 15 residues. Between the trimmed V and J ends, which lost 4 bases and 1 base, there was a span of 14 bases. CDR3 bases: TGCGCCAGCAGCCGAGGATACAGCCAGAACACTGAAGCTTTCTTT. Translated: CASSRGYSQNTEAFF.

This clonotype was seen only a few times. The V and J genes are TRBV7-2 and TRBJ1-1; possibly TRBD1 for D (5 bases). The ends were cut back, 4 bases at V and 7 bases at J, with 16 bases in the middle. The CDR3 runs 14 residues. CDR1 SGHTA and CDR2 FQGNSA come from the germline V gene. CDR3 in amino acids: CASSSRGGIVEAFF. The CDR3, as DNA: TGTGCCAGCAGCTCACGGGGGGGGATAGTTGAAGCTTTCTTT.

J is TRBJ2-2 and V is TRBV12-3 or TRBV12-4, with D uncertain. V lost 3 bases and J lost 4, with 12 bases in between. CDR3 length equals 15 residues. The CDR3 here is CASSFPRYGTGELFF. As DNA, the CDR3 is TGTGCCAGCAGTTTTCCTAGGTACGGCACCGGGGAGCTGTTTTTT.

V is TRBV29-1 and J is TRBJ1-1, with a tentative D call TRBD1 (6 bases). Germline CDR1 and CDR2: SQVTM and ANQGSEA. This CDR3 comprises 13 residues. The ends were cut back, 5 bases at V and 1 base at J, with 11 bases in the middle. The DNA of the CDR3 is TGCAGCGTTATAGGGGGGGCGAACACTGAAGCTTTCTTT. Its translation: CSVIGGANTEAFF.

This clonotype was counted a single time. The CDR3 is CASTVSPGRSYGYTF. Here the CDR3 DNA reads TGTGCCAGCACCGTAAGCCCGGGACGAAGCTATGGCTACACCTTC. The chain is built from TRBV7-2 and TRBJ1-2, with a possible D match to TRBD1 (5 bases). Germline V CDR1 and CDR2: SGHTA, FQGNSA. Trimming stripped 7 bases from V and 4 bases from J, with 19 bases between. This CDR3 spans 15 amino acids.

The chain links TRBV20-1 to TRBJ2-7; TRBD2 might be the D (5 bases). This CDR3 has 12 residues. The V and J ends lost 1 base and 4 bases respectively, with 8 bases between them. Germline V gene lookup returns CDR1 DFQATT and CDR2 SNEGSKA (reference sequence). CDR3 DNA: TGCAGTGCTAGAGGGAGCGGATACGAGCAGTACTTC. Translated, it gives CSARGSGYEQYF.

The chain links TRBV28 to TRBJ2-3; 8 positions match TRBD2. The germline CDR1 and CDR2 sequences are MDHEN and SYDVKM. V dropped 8 bases and J dropped 0; count of bases not matched to a gene: 10. CDR3 length: 16 amino acids. CDR3 amino acids: CASCPGGGLSTDTQYF. The CDR3 bases are TGTGCCAGCTGCCCCGGGGGGGGCCTTAGCACAGATACGCAGTATTTT.